This T cell receptor beta chain was sequenced in a study of vaccination and CD4 T cells after COVID-19. Whole-study context: The convalescents, six males and four females, included two who were Hispanic. Investigators stimulated cells with overlapping spike peptides drawn from SARS-CoV-2, HCoV-NL63, HCoV-OC43 and HCoV-229E.

Scientists ran DNA taken from cultured CD4+ T cells through the Oncomine TCR Beta short-read assay for sequencing. Each CDR3 protein gets one entry after TCRdb re-called the PCR reads with MiXCR. The table records approximately 20,000 distinct CDR3 sequences, 20% to 25% of them present only once. As regards this clonotype: Its antigen is not identified.

Stated treatment: roughly 10-day PBMC culture with coronavirus spike peptide pools or control peptides (ViraFEST assay). This TCR derives from a human donor with COVID-19. The sample taken for sequencing was cultured CD4+ T cells from blood.

Here the CDR3 reads CASRLGRTIYEQYF. The CDR3, as DNA: TGTGCCAGCAGGTTGGGACGGACTATCTACGAGCAGTACTTC. V gene TRBV6-1 combines with J gene TRBJ2-7; the D gene is possibly TRBD2 (6 bases). The V end was cut by 6 bases, the J end by 3 bases, with 15 bases between. Germline V gene lookup returns CDR1 MNHNS and CDR2 SASEGT. The length of the CDR3 is 14 residues.